The 30 T cell receptor beta chains given below trace back to one sample, sequenced in a study of T cells after yellow fever vaccination. From the 5' RACE reads, TCRdb called clonotypes with MiXCR, one entry per CDR3 protein. Here the sample spans hundreds of thousands of distinct CDR3 sequences, approximately 12% being singletons. The sample consisted of CD4+ T cells sorted from PBMCs, taken 15 days after the yellow fever booster vaccination. The receptors were gathered from a man younger than 35 who received the YFV17D yellow fever vaccine.

The chain has TRBV7-2 and TRBJ1-5; maybe TRBD1 (5 bases). From germline, CDR1 is SGHTA and CDR2 FQGNSA. This CDR3 has 15 amino acids. V was clipped by 0 bases and J by 5 bases, with 11 bases between them. CDR3 DNA sequence: TGTGCCAGCAGCTTAGCAGCGCAGGGTTATCAGCCCCAGCATTTT. This encodes CASSLAAQGYQPQHF.

This clonotype was recorded many times. The J gene is TRBJ2-7, the V gene TRBV20-1; D possibly uses TRBD1 or TRBD2 (6 bases each). The CDR3 loop spans 12 amino acids. V was shortened by 8 bases and J by 3 bases, with 14 bases between the two germline ends. CDR1 and CDR2 from the germline V gene are DFQATT and SNEGSKA (reference sequence). The CDR3 DNA reads as TGCAGTCTGTCCGGGGGCCACTACGAGCAGTACTTC. Translated, it gives CSLSGGHYEQYF.

The chain couples TRBV20-1 to TRBJ1-2; D gene unclear. V lost 0 bases and J 3 bases, leaving 11 bases between the germline ends. This CDR3 has 14 amino acids. CDR1 is DFQATT, CDR2 SNEGSKA, per germline (reference sequence). CDR3 sequence: CSAREPGIDYGYTF. Written as DNA, the CDR3 is TGCAGTGCTAGAGAGCCGGGGATCGACTATGGCTACACCTTC.

This clonotype was picked up a small number of times. The V gene is TRBV5-5, the J gene TRBJ1-2; D gene ambiguous. Germline loops: CDR1 SGHKS, CDR2 YYEKEE (reference sequence). The CDR3 has 13 residues. The CDR3 region has the DNA TGTGCTTCGGGTGGCGGCCTTAACTATGGCTACACCTTC. This encodes CASGGGLNYGYTF.

This clonotype was counted between two and nine times. The chain uses TRBV5-1 and TRBJ1-1, with D possibly matching TRBD1 (6 bases). Germline assignment: CDR1 SGHRS and CDR2 YFSETQ. The CDR3 has 14 residues. Trimming pared 6 bases from V and 5 bases from J, leaving 17 bases between. As DNA, the CDR3 is TGCGCCAGCACCTTATTCGGGGGCGGTACTGAAGCTTTCTTT. Protein sequence: CASTLFGGGTEAFF.

This clonotype was picked up a small number of times. This chain connects TRBV15 to TRBJ1-5; D is perhaps TRBD1 (5 bases). The CDR3 is 15 residues long. Trimming shortened V by 0 bases and J by 7 bases, and 13 bases separated the two germline ends. Germline CDR1 is LNHNV and CDR2 is YYDKDF (reference sequence). CDR3 sequence reads: CATSRDFGGGQPQHF. CDR3 DNA: TGTGCCACCAGCAGAGATTTCGGGGGTGGACAGCCCCAGCATTTT.

This chain uses TRBV20-1 with TRBJ2-5, with TRBD2 matching 11 bases. Trimming removed 3 bases from V and 2 bases from J; junction bases left unmatched: 14. The CDR3 spans 18 residues. Germline CDR1 reads DFQATT; CDR2 reads SNEGSKA (reference sequence). CDR3 in DNA: TGCAGTGCTAGCATCCTCGGGACTAGCGGCCAGAATCAAGAGACCCAGTACTTC. Translation gives CSASILGTSGQNQETQYF.

This clonotype was found a few times. The V call is TRBV7-3, the J call TRBJ2-3; a weak D match, TRBD2 (5 bases). The V gene's germline CDR1 is SGHTA and CDR2 FQGTGA. The CDR3 extends over 14 amino acids. Trimming left V 5 bases short and J 2 bases short, with 11 bases between. CDR3 sequence: CASSPGLNTDTQYF. The CDR3 DNA reads TGTGCCAGCAGCCCCGGACTGAACACAGATACGCAGTATTTT.

This clonotype was seen repeatedly, ten times or more. This chain connects TRBV20-1 to TRBJ2-3; perhaps TRBD1 as D (5 bases). CDR1 DFQATT and CDR2 SNEGSKA come from the germline V gene (reference sequence). The CDR3 spans 17 residues. V shed 2 bases and J shed 0 bases, with 18 bases lying between them. The CDR3 protein is CSARLPGALPSTDTQYF. DNA for the CDR3: TGCAGTGCTAGACTCCCTGGGGCTCTCCCTAGCACAGATACGCAGTATTTT.

This chain links TRBV28 with TRBJ2-2, with D possibly matching TRBD1 (6 bases). Germline V gene data show CDR1 as MDHEN and CDR2 as SYDVKM. Trimming left V 3 bases short and J 4 bases short, with 9 bases between. This CDR3 has 14 amino acids. As DNA, the CDR3 is TGTGCCAGCAGTTTTACAGGGTCCACCGGGGAGCTGTTTTTT. It specifies CASSFTGSTGELFF.

The chain recombines TRBV11-3 with TRBJ2-2; D unclear. Germline-derived CDR1 and CDR2 are SGHNT and YENEEA. V shed 3 bases and J shed 10 bases, with 9 bases lying between them. The CDR3 is made up of 12 amino acids. The CDR3 is CASSFYNEELFF. The DNA for the CDR3 is TGTGCCAGCAGCTTCTACAACGAGGAGCTGTTTTTT.

This clonotype was seen only a few times. The V call is TRBV7-2, the J call TRBJ1-5; no definite D call. Germline-derived CDR1 and CDR2 are SGHTA and FQGNSA. Trimming removed 5 bases at V and 6 bases at J, with 11 bases between. This CDR3 region has 13 residues. The CDR3 reads CASSAQISQPQHF. CDR3 DNA sequence: TGTGCCAGCAGCGCTCAGATCTCTCAGCCCCAGCATTTT.

This clonotype has more than one count but fewer than ten. The chain is built from TRBV7-2 and TRBJ2-4; 10 positions match TRBD1. This CDR3 has 13 residues. V lost 5 bases, J lost 8 bases, and 3 bases stayed unmatched. The germline V gene has CDR1 SGHTA and CDR2 FQGNSA. CDR3 sequence reads: CASSADRGHIQYF. As DNA, the CDR3 is TGTGCCAGCAGCGCCGACAGGGGGCACATTCAGTACTTC.

The sample holds many counts of this clonotype. The chain has TRBV10-2 and TRBJ2-1, with D perhaps matching TRBD2 (6 bases). Per the germline V gene, CDR1 is WSHSY and CDR2 is SAAADI. This CDR3 is built from 15 residues. V gave up 0 bases and J gave up 7 bases, with 13 bases separating them. The CDR3 is CASSESGGLRNEQFF. DNA for the CDR3: TGCGCCAGCAGTGAGTCGGGCGGACTACGGAATGAGCAGTTCTTC.

The J gene is TRBJ2-7, the V gene TRBV10-3; D possibly matches TRBD1 or TRBD2 (5 bases each). The CDR3 has 14 amino acids. Per the germline V gene, CDR1 is ENHRY and CDR2 is SYGVKD. Trimming cost V 3 bases and J 4 bases, with 13 bases left between them. The CDR3 nucleotides are TGTGCCATCAGTGACCCGGGACGGACTTACGAGCAGTACGTC. It encodes CAISDPGRTYEQYV.

This clonotype was recorded a few times. The chain recombines TRBV7-9 with TRBJ1-4; TRBD1 might be the D (5 bases). The V gene lost 8 bases and the J gene lost 6 bases, with 13 bases spanning the gap. This CDR3 comprises 13 residues. Germline CDR1 reads SEHNR; CDR2 reads FQNEAQ (reference sequence). This CDR3 reads CASRLGGDEKLFF. DNA for the CDR3: TGTGCCAGCCGCCTGGGGGGGGATGAAAAACTGTTTTTT.

The chain has TRBV6-5 and TRBJ2-2; possibly TRBD2 for D (6 bases). The CDR3 covers 13 residues. V was pared by 11 bases and J by 4 bases, with 14 bases between. The germline V gene encodes CDR1 MNHEY and CDR2 SVGAGI. The CDR3 sequence is CAVRRGSTGELFF. The CDR3 coding sequence is TGTGCCGTCCGGAGGGGCAGCACCGGGGAGCTGTTTTTT.

This clonotype was picked up many times. This rearrangement joins TRBV6-5 to TRBJ1-2; 7 positions agree with TRBD1. The CDR3 loop spans 14 amino acids. With 5 bases clipped from V and 0 bases from J, the junction kept 3 bases outside the gene matches. The germline CDR1 and CDR2 sequences are MNHEY and SVGAGI. DNA for the CDR3: TGTGCCAGCAGTAGGGACAGCCCTAACTATGGCTACACCTTC. It codes for CASSRDSPNYGYTF.

The J gene is TRBJ1-4, the V gene TRBV6-6, with D possibly TRBD1 on 6 matching bases. The germline V and J ends were trimmed by 2 bases and 5 bases, with 9 bases remaining between them. Germline V gene data show CDR1 as MNHNY and CDR2 as SVGAGI (reference sequence). The CDR3 has 14 residues. In DNA form, the CDR3 reads TGTGCCAGCAGTTACGAGGACAGCAATGAAAAACTGTTTTTT. Translated, it gives CASSYEDSNEKLFF.

There are a few counts of this clonotype. The V gene is TRBV12-3 or TRBV12-4, the J gene TRBJ2-1; 7 positions match TRBD2. This CDR3 is built from 14 residues. V dropped 6 bases and J dropped 7; count of bases not matched to a gene: 9. CDR3 in amino acids: CASSRGLVSNEQFF. For the CDR3, the DNA is TGTGCCAGCAGCCGCGGACTAGTGTCAAATGAGCAGTTCTTC.

This clonotype has only a few counts. CDR3 sequence (DNA): TGTGCCAGCAGCTTAGGTCGACAGAAAAACATTCAGTACTTC. This codes for CASSLGRQKNIQYF. The chain links TRBV7-8 to TRBJ2-4, with a tentative D call TRBD1 (5 bases). This CDR3 region has 14 residues. Germline V gene sequence: CDR1 SGHVS, CDR2 FQNEAQ. The V end was cut by 1 base, the J end by 4 bases, with 8 bases between.

This chain uses TRBV4-2 with TRBJ2-3; D is undetermined. Germline assignment: CDR1 LGHNA and CDR2 YNFKEQ. The CDR3 contains 13 residues. The germline V and J ends were trimmed by 5 bases and 4 bases, with 10 bases remaining between them. The CDR3 loop is CASSSWVADTQYF. The CDR3, as DNA: TGTGCCAGCAGCAGCTGGGTTGCAGATACGCAGTATTTT.

This clonotype was seen a handful of times. The chain uses TRBV5-1 and TRBJ1-1; D is unresolved. V shed 4 bases and J shed 1 base, with 11 bases lying between them. CDR3 length equals 14 residues. Germline V gene sequence: CDR1 SGHRS, CDR2 YFSETQ. The CDR3 is CASSRIARNTEAFF. The CDR3 region has the DNA TGCGCCAGCAGCCGAATCGCTCGGAACACTGAAGCTTTCTTT.

The sample holds a few counts of this clonotype. The rearrangement joins TRBV11-2 to TRBJ2-2, with D tentatively TRBD1 or TRBD2 (5 bases each). Germline CDR1 is SGHAT and CDR2 is FQNNGV. Trimming stripped 2 bases from V and 4 bases from J, with 11 bases between. The CDR3 is made up of 15 amino acids. DNA for the CDR3: TGTGCCAGCAGCTTAACTCGGGGCCCCACCGGGGAGCTGTTTTTT. This encodes CASSLTRGPTGELFF.

V is TRBV27 and J is TRBJ1-2; D perhaps matches TRBD1 (5 bases). The length of the CDR3 is 13 residues. V gave up 2 bases and J gave up 3 bases, with 7 bases separating them. Germline values: CDR1 MNHEY, CDR2 SMNVEV (reference sequence). The CDR3 is CASSLVRDYGYTF. The CDR3 nucleotides read TGTGCCAGCAGTTTAGTCAGGGACTATGGCTACACCTTC.

This chain joins TRBV6-2 or TRBV6-3 and TRBJ2-5, with D maybe TRBD2 (6 bases). Germline values: CDR1 MNHEY, CDR2 SVGEGT. The ends were cut back, 5 bases at V and 2 bases at J, with 12 bases in the middle. The CDR3 length is 14 residues. DNA of the CDR3: TGTGCCAGCAGTATGGGACTTCCTCAAGAGACCCAGTACTTC. This sequence encodes CASSMGLPQETQYF.

The J gene is TRBJ2-2, the V gene TRBV10-3; D not resolved. The CDR3 is made up of 11 amino acids. V was shortened by 6 bases and J by 6 bases, with 5 bases between the two germline ends. From germline, CDR1 is ENHRY and CDR2 SYGVKD. CDR3 amino acids: CAIRLAGELFF. CDR3 in DNA: TGTGCCATCAGGCTGGCCGGGGAGCTGTTTTTT.

This clonotype was seen a handful of times. The chain employs TRBV10-3 and TRBJ1-1; TRBD1 matches at 8 bases. The germline gives CDR1 ENHRY, CDR2 SYGVKD. With V trimmed by 3 bases and J by 3 bases, 3 bases remained unmatched. The CDR3 has 14 residues. For the CDR3, the DNA is TGTGCCATCAGTGACAGGGGGCTGTACACTGAAGCTTTCTTT. This sequence encodes CAISDRGLYTEAFF.

DNA of the CDR3: TGTGCCAGCCGGCCCGAGGGGGCGGGGGGCTACACCTTC. Translating gives CASRPEGAGGYTF. This chain connects TRBV11-2 to TRBJ1-2, with 7 bases lining up with TRBD1. V shed 8 bases and J 8 bases; nucleotides not matched to a gene: 11. The CDR3 loop spans 13 amino acids. Germline V gene data show CDR1 as SGHAT and CDR2 as FQNNGV.

This chain joins TRBV30 and TRBJ2-5, with D maybe TRBD1 (6 bases). Germline V gene data show CDR1 as GTSNPN and CDR2 as SVGIG (reference sequence). Trimming took 0 bases from V and 3 from J, leaving 8 bases between them. The CDR3 spans 13 residues. The CDR3 region has the DNA TGTGCCTGGAGTGTACAGGGAAAAGAGACCCAGTACTTC. It codes for CAWSVQGKETQYF.